These 32 T cell receptor beta chains share one sample of origin, sequenced in a study of T cell responses to AZD1222 COVID-19 vaccine. The method was immunoSEQ multiplex PCR; TCRdb's version includes in-frame clones alone and lacks a portion of them. This sample has approximately 97,000 clones; 90% to 95% occur once, and the top ten carry more than 6.5%. Here the sequenced sample was peripheral blood, taken on day 0 of AZD1222 vaccination. Every receptor here comes from an adult in good health.

The gene calls are TRBV28 and TRBJ1-3; 7 bases fit TRBD1. CDR1 is MDHEN, CDR2 SYDVKM, per germline. The CDR3 sequence is 13 residues long. V trimming: 5 bases; J trimming: 3 bases; junction bases outside the gene matches: 1. CDR3 coding DNA: TGTGCCAGCAGTCAGGGGGATGGAAACACCATATATTTT. It encodes CASSQGDGNTIYF.

J is TRBJ1-5 and V is TRBV19, with 9 bases that match TRBD1. The length of the CDR3 is 17 residues. J gave up 4 bases and V 4 bases, and 11 bases lay outside the gene matches. Germline V gives CDR1 LNHDA, CDR2 SQIVND (reference sequence). The CDR3 reads CASSRDYRGPPNQPQHF. The CDR3 region has the DNA TGTGCCAGTAGTAGGGACTACAGGGGGCCTCCGAATCAGCCCCAGCATTTT.

Comments on this clone: Distinct nucleotide sequences in the sample also encode this CDR3. The J gene is TRBJ1-3, the V gene TRBV15; D gene unclear. This CDR3 region has 13 residues. V lost 3 bases to trimming and J lost 3 bases, with 6 bases between them. Germline loops: CDR1 LNHNV, CDR2 YYDKDF (reference sequence). CDR3 amino acids: CATSRGFGNTIYF. CDR3 DNA sequence: TGTGCCACCAGCAGGGGTTTTGGAAACACCATATATTTT.

Only one count was recorded for this clone. The V gene is TRBV21-1, the J gene TRBJ1-2. TRBV21-1 constitutes a pseudogene. The CDR3 has 15 residues. The CDR3 region is CASSKEPGSNYGYTF. The DNA of the CDR3 is TGTGCCAGCAGCAAAGAACCGGGGTCTAACTATGGCTACACCTTC.

The V gene is TRBV19, the J gene TRBJ1-3, with 9 nucleotides matching TRBD1. The germline V gene has CDR1 LNHDA and CDR2 SQIVND (reference sequence). V shed 5 bases, J shed 4 bases, and the junction held 9 bases outside the gene matches. The CDR3 runs 16 residues. In DNA, the CDR3 is TGTGCCAGTAGTCGAACAGGGGGCGCTTCGGGAAACACCATATATTTT. It specifies CASSRTGGASGNTIYF.

The J gene is TRBJ2-5, the V gene TRBV5-4; 9 nucleotides agree with TRBD2. The length of the CDR3 is 18 residues. The junction had 14 bases not matched to a gene; V was cut back by 4 bases and J by 1 base. CDR1 is SGHNT and CDR2 is YYREEE in the germline V gene (reference sequence). Here the CDR3 DNA reads TGTGCCAGCAGCACCGGGACTAGCTATTCAGACCCCCAAGAGACCCAGTACTTC. It translates to CASSTGTSYSDPQETQYF.

The V and J genes are TRBV28 and TRBJ2-2; D is undetermined. Deletions cut 2 bases from V and 0 bases from J, with 7 bases between. The CDR3 extends over 15 amino acids. Germline CDR1 is MDHEN and CDR2 is SYDVKM. The DNA of the CDR3 is TGTGCCAGCAGTTTACCTACACCGAACACCGGGGAGCTGTTTTTT. It translates to CASSLPTPNTGELFF.

The V and J genes are TRBV2 and TRBJ1-2; tentatively, D is TRBD1 (5 bases). This CDR3 contains 12 residues. Germline V gene sequence: CDR1 SNHLY, CDR2 FYNNEI. Trimming stripped 4 bases from V and 8 bases from J, with 11 bases between. Here the CDR3 DNA reads TGTGCCAGCAGTGTGAGCCAGGGCGGCTACACCTTC. Amino acids: CASSVSQGGYTF.

On this clone: The junction departs from the called germline gene at one end, perhaps through a read error. V and J are TRBV5-1 and TRBJ2-1; D is undetermined. The CDR3 is made up of 11 amino acids. Germline values: CDR1 SGHRS, CDR2 YFSETQ. The CDR3 coding sequence is TGCGCCAGCAGAAAGGGATATGAGCAGCTCTTC. It yields the protein CASRKGYEQLF.

The chain is built from TRBV9 and TRBJ1-2; 9 nucleotides agree with TRBD1. Germline CDR1 reads SGDLS; CDR2 reads YYNGEE. Germline trimming cut 2 bases from V and 2 bases from J; bases unmatched to any gene: 7. The CDR3 runs 16 residues. CDR3 DNA sequence: TGTGCCAGCAGCGTCACTACAGGGGGCTCCAACTATGGCTACACCTTC. The encoded protein is CASSVTTGGSNYGYTF. Using reference TRBV9 and TRBJ1-2 for the parts outside the CDR3, the full variable domain is DSGVTQTPKHLITATGQRVTLRCSPRSGDLSVYWYQQSLDQGLQFLIQYYNGEERAKGNILERFSAQQFPDLHSELNLSSLELGDSALYFCASSVTTGGSNYGYTFGSGTRLTVV.

V is TRBV28 and J is TRBJ2-2; 9 bases match TRBD1. In germline, CDR1 is MDHEN, CDR2 SYDVKM. Trimming took 5 bases from V and 7 from J; bases not matched to a gene: 8. This CDR3 has 15 residues. The CDR3 reads CASSKTGGAGGELFF. CDR3 DNA sequence: TGTGCCAGCAGTAAAACAGGGGGCGCTGGCGGGGAGCTGTTTTTT.

The V and J genes are TRBV7-9 and TRBJ2-7, with 7 bases identical to TRBD2. After removal of 1 base from V and 0 bases from J, the junction contained 3 bases not matched to a gene. The CDR3 sequence is 15 residues long. The germline V gene encodes CDR1 SEHNR and CDR2 FQNEAQ (reference sequence). The CDR3 DNA reads as TGTGCCAGCAGCTTAGATGGCGGGAGCTCCTACGAGCAGTACTTC. This translates into CASSLDGGSSYEQYF.

The chain recombines TRBV6-5 with TRBJ2-1; 8 bases map to TRBD2. The germline gives CDR1 MNHEY, CDR2 SVGAGI. The CDR3 loop spans 14 amino acids. The V gene end was trimmed by 6 bases and the J gene end by 5 bases; junction bases not matched to a gene: 6. The CDR3 DNA is TGTGCCAGCAGGCGGGGGGAAAAAAACAATGAGCAGTTCTTC. Protein product: CASRRGEKNNEQFF.

The chain joins TRBV14 to TRBJ2-1; TRBD1 aligns across 8 bases. This CDR3 has 14 amino acids. Trimming took 6 bases from V and 4 from J; bases not matched to a gene: 5. Germline-derived CDR1 and CDR2 are SGHDN and FVKESK. This chain's CDR3 is CASSRRDRYNEQFF. CDR3 bases: TGTGCCAGCAGTCGCCGGGACAGGTACAATGAGCAGTTCTTC. Combining the CDR3 with reference TRBV14 and TRBJ2-1 gives the whole variable domain EAGVTQFPSHSVIEKGQTVTLRCDPISGHDNLYWYRRVMGKEIKFLLHFVKESKQDESGMPNNRFLAERTGGTYSTLKVQPAELEDSGVYFCASSRRDRYNEQFFGPGTRLTVL.

The chain recombines TRBV5-1 with TRBJ2-2, with 10 bases lining up with TRBD1. CDR1 and CDR2 from the germline V gene are SGHRS and YFSETQ. The CDR3 extends over 15 amino acids. J was trimmed by 4 bases and V by 2 bases; bases with no gene match: 2. The CDR3 region has the DNA TGCGCCAGCAGCTTTTGGACAGGGGGCACCGGGGAGCTGTTTTTT. This encodes CASSFWTGGTGELFF. Full variable domain (missing parts from reference TRBV5-1 and TRBJ2-2): KAGVTQTPRYLIKTRGQQVTLSCSPISGHRSVSWYQQTPGQGLQFLFEYFSETQRNKGNFPGRFSGRQFSNSRSEMNVSTLELGDSALYLCASSFWTGGTGELFFGEGSRLTVL.

V and J are TRBV18 and TRBJ2-2; D is uncertain. Germline V lookup: CDR1 KGHSH, CDR2 LQKENI. The CDR3 length is 16 residues. Trimming shortened V by 3 bases and J by 0 bases, and 11 bases separated the two germline ends. CDR3 sequence reads: CASSPRTETNTGELFF. The CDR3 DNA reads as TGTGCCAGCTCACCTCGGACGGAAACGAACACCGGGGAGCTGTTTTTT.

V gene TRBV12-3 or TRBV12-4 combines with J gene TRBJ1-6; 8 positions agree with TRBD1. The CDR3 is 13 amino acids. V lost 6 bases, J lost 8 bases, and 3 bases stayed unmatched. This CDR3 reads CASRPGQDSPLHF. For the CDR3, the DNA is TGTGCCAGCAGGCCGGGACAGGATTCACCCCTCCACTTT.

This chain joins TRBV12-3 or TRBV12-4 and TRBJ1-2; a possible D gene is TRBD1 (5 bases). V was trimmed by 3 bases and J by 8 bases, leaving 10 bases between them. This CDR3 is 12 amino acids long. The CDR3 sequence is CASSFLQGGYTF. In nucleotides, the CDR3 is TGTGCCAGCAGTTTTCTGCAGGGAGGCTACACCTTC.

V usage is TRBV20-1 and J usage is TRBJ2-5, with TRBD2 identical over 7 bases. There are 14 residues in the CDR3. CDR1 DFQATT and CDR2 SNEGSKA come from the germline V gene (reference sequence). V was pared by 3 bases and J by 6 bases, with 10 bases of the junction left unmatched. CDR3 amino acids: CSASTGGWGQTQYF. CDR3 DNA: TGCAGTGCTAGTACCGGGGGGTGGGGTCAGACCCAGTACTTC.

The V and J genes are TRBV10-2 and TRBJ1-1; D ambiguous. CDR1 and CDR2 (germline): WSHSY, SAAADI. The CDR3 is made up of 14 amino acids. V was pared by 0 bases and J by 1 base, with 6 bases between. The CDR3 sequence: CASSESSGNTEAFF. The CDR3 DNA reads TGCGCCAGCAGTGAGTCGTCAGGGAACACTGAAGCTTTCTTT.

The J gene is TRBJ1-4, the V gene TRBV5-6, with D possibly matching TRBD1 (5 bases). The CDR3 sequence is 16 residues long. Per the germline V gene, CDR1 is SGHDT and CDR2 is YYEEEE. V was trimmed by 3 bases and J by 0 bases, leaving 12 bases between them. This CDR3 is CASSSPGLATNEKLFF. The CDR3 DNA follows: TGTGCCAGCAGCTCACCAGGGTTAGCAACTAATGAAAAACTGTTTTTT.

The chain joins TRBV5-1 to TRBJ1-3; D gene ambiguous. This CDR3 is 16 amino acids long. Germline loops: CDR1 SGHRS, CDR2 YFSETQ. The V end lost 0 bases, the J end lost 0 bases, and 10 bases lay between the germline ends. The CDR3 DNA follows: TGCGCCAGCAGCTTGGGTGGTTTGGGCTCTGGAAACACCATATATTTT. The encoded protein is CASSLGGLGSGNTIYF. Complete variable domain (other parts from reference TRBV5-1 and TRBJ1-3): KAGVTQTPRYLIKTRGQQVTLSCSPISGHRSVSWYQQTPGQGLQFLFEYFSETQRNKGNFPGRFSGRQFSNSRSEMNVSTLELGDSALYLCASSLGGLGSGNTIYFGEGSWLTVV.

This clone is a singleton in its sample. CDR3 in amino acids: CASSLPPIGGYTF. CDR3 in DNA: TGTGCCAGCAGCTTGCCTCCCATCGGGGGCTACACCTTC. The chain uses TRBV5-6 and TRBJ1-2; D uncertain. The CDR3 runs 13 residues. Germline loops: CDR1 SGHDT, CDR2 YYEEEE. The V and J ends lost 1 base and 8 bases respectively, with 12 bases between them.

V is TRBV6-5 and J is TRBJ1-5; possible D gene TRBD1, 6 bases. The CDR3 runs to 16 residues. Germline lookup yields CDR1 MNHEY and CDR2 SVGAGI. V was clipped by 2 bases and J by 1 base, with 12 bases between them. The CDR3 DNA reads as TGTGCCAGCAGTTACACAGGGACGGGAAGCAATCAGCCCCAGCATTTT. As protein: CASSYTGTGSNQPQHF.

The V and J genes are TRBV5-8 and TRBJ2-3; D remains unclear. There are 16 residues in the CDR3. Germline-derived CDR1 and CDR2 are SGHTS and YDEGEE. Trimming took 0 bases from V and 2 from J, leaving 13 bases between them. CDR3 protein: CASSLASVEHTDTQYF. The CDR3 bases are TGTGCCAGCAGCTTGGCCTCAGTGGAGCACACAGATACGCAGTATTTT.

This clone was detected only once. The DNA of the CDR3 is TGTGCCAGCAGCCCAACTGGACTAGCGAACACCGGGGAGCTGTTTTTT. It is translated as CASSPTGLANTGELFF. The J gene is TRBJ2-2, the V gene TRBV3-1 (or the pseudogene TRBV3-2); TRBD2 matches at 7 bases. Germline V lookup: CDR1 LGHDT, CDR2 YNNKEL (reference sequence). This CDR3 has 16 amino acids. V gave up 4 bases and J gave up 0 bases; unmatched junction bases: 5.

The rearrangement links TRBV4-1 to TRBJ1-2; 8 bases agree with TRBD1. Trimming removed 0 bases from V and 7 bases from J; junction bases left unmatched: 7. Germline-derived CDR1 and CDR2 are MGHRA and YSYEKL. The CDR3 contains 15 residues. The CDR3 loop reads CASSQEYRGIGGYTF. The CDR3 region has the DNA TGCGCCAGCAGCCAAGAATACAGGGGGATTGGTGGCTACACCTTC.

V gene TRBV6-5 combines with J gene TRBJ2-7; 11 bases are shared with TRBD1. The V gene end was trimmed by 10 bases and the J gene end by 5 bases; junction bases not matched to a gene: 7. The CDR3 sequence is 13 residues long. Germline assignment: CDR1 MNHEY and CDR2 SVGAGI. The CDR3 loop is CATGTGGGNEQYF. In DNA, the CDR3 is TGTGCCACCGGGACAGGGGGAGGGAACGAGCAGTACTTC.

V gene TRBV4-2 combines with J gene TRBJ2-3, with TRBD2 matching 13 bases. The CDR3 covers 16 residues. J was trimmed by 1 base and V by 6 bases; bases with no gene match: 4. CDR1 is LGHNA, CDR2 YNFKEQ, per germline. The CDR3 nucleotides are TGTGCCAGCAGAGCAGGACTAGCGGGGGGCACAGATACGCAGTATTTT. Protein sequence: CASRAGLAGGTDTQYF.

The V gene is TRBV6-5, the J gene TRBJ1-4, with 9 bases matching TRBD1. Germline V lookup: CDR1 MNHEY, CDR2 SVGAGI. With 6 bases clipped from V and 8 bases from J, the junction kept 10 bases outside the gene matches. The CDR3 extends over 15 amino acids. CDR3: CASRLQGALGEKLFF. The CDR3 bases are TGTGCCAGCAGACTACAGGGGGCATTGGGGGAAAAACTGTTTTTT.

The rearrangement joins TRBV27 to TRBJ1-5; D perhaps matches TRBD1 (6 bases). The CDR3 is made up of 14 amino acids. Germline CDR1 MNHEY, CDR2 SMNVEV (reference sequence). Deletions cut 3 bases from V and 7 bases from J, with 13 bases between. The CDR3 spells CASSFTGNGQPQHF. Written as DNA, the CDR3 is TGTGCCAGCAGTTTCACAGGGAACGGGCAGCCCCAGCATTTT.

This rearrangement joins TRBV10-3 to TRBJ2-5; D possibly corresponds to TRBD2 (5 bases). Germline V gene lookup returns CDR1 ENHRY and CDR2 SYGVKD. The CDR3 is 10 amino acids. Trimming removed 8 bases at V and 4 bases at J, with 5 bases between. The CDR3 DNA reads as TGTGCCATCGGAGGAGAGACCCAGTACTTC. Residues: CAIGGETQYF.